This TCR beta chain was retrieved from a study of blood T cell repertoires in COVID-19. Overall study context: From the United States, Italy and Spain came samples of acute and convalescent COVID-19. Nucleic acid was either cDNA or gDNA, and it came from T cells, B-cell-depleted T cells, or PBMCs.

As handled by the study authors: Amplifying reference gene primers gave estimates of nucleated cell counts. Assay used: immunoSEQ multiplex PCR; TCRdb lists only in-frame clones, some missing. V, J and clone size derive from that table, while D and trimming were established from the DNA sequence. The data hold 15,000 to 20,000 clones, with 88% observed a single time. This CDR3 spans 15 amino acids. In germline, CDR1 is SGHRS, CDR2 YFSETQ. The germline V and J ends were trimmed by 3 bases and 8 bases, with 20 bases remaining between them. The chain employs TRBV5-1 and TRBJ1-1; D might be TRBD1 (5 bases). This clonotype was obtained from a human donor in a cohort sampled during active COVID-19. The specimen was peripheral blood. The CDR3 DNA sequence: TGCGCCAGCAGCTCGACTCAGGGCGGGGGGGTGGAAGCTTTCTTT. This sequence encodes CASSSTQGGGVEAFF.